These 14 T cell receptor beta chains originate from one sample sequenced in a study of CD8+CD57+ T cells in acquired aplastic anemia. Researchers used genomic DNA as the template to profile TCR beta VDJ and CDR3. MiXCR was run by TCRdb on the reads, yielding one entry per CDR3 protein. The sample lists about 190,000 distinct CDR3 sequences; roughly half were seen once. All patients picked for sequencing had shown, by flow cytometry, an expansion of CD8+CD57+ cells. The sample taken for sequencing was sorted CD4+, CD8+, or CD8+CD57+ T cells (not recorded which) from PBMCs. The source of these receptors is a human donor with aplastic anemia.

About this clonotype: An end of the junction differs from the germline gene, which may be a read error. J is TRBJ1-2 and V is TRBV7-2, with D possibly being TRBD1 (6 bases). CDR1 is SGHTA and CDR2 is FQGNSA in the germline V gene. The CDR3 length is 11 residues. CDR3 loop: CASSFEGQTIF. The CDR3 DNA reads as TGTGCCAGCAGCTTCGAGGGACAAACCATCTTC.

This clonotype was observed a single time. The chain is built from TRBV7-3 and TRBJ1-2; 10 bases line up with TRBD1. The CDR3 runs 15 residues. Germline V gene lookup returns CDR1 SGHTA and CDR2 FQGTGA. Trimming removed 3 bases from V and 3 bases from J; junction bases left unmatched: 4. The CDR3 bases are TGTGCCAGCAGCTTGGACAGGGGGTCTCACTATGGCTACACCTTC. The encoded protein is CASSLDRGSHYGYTF.

The chain carries TRBV7-2 and TRBJ1-2; D is uncertain. Germline CDR1 is SGHTA and CDR2 is FQGNSA. With 2 bases removed from V and 8 bases from J, the gap between germline ends came to 15 bases. The CDR3 is 14 amino acids. DNA of the CDR3: TGTGCCAGCAGCTTAATATCTGGGGTACAGGGCTACACCTTC. It yields the protein CASSLISGVQGYTF. Combining the CDR3 with reference TRBV7-2 and TRBJ1-2 gives the whole variable domain GAGVSQSPSNKVTEKGKDVELRCDPISGHTALYWYRQSLGQGLEFLIYFQGNSAPDKSGLPSDRFSAERTGGSVSTLTIQRTQQEDSAVYLCASSLISGVQGYTFGSGTRLTVV.

This clonotype was seen a handful of times. The chain carries TRBV19 and TRBJ1-6; no firm D call. CDR1 and CDR2 (germline): LNHDA, SQIVND (reference sequence). Trimming left V 5 bases short and J 7 bases short, with 6 bases between. This CDR3 has 12 amino acids. The CDR3 DNA reads TGTGCCAGTAGTCTAGTCAATTCACCCCTCCACTTT. Encoded protein: CASSLVNSPLHF.

V usage is TRBV5-1 and J usage is TRBJ2-4; TRBD2 matches at 10 bases. Germline CDR1 reads SGHRS; CDR2 reads YFSETQ. J was trimmed by 9 bases and V by 4 bases; bases with no gene match: 13. The CDR3 is 16 amino acids. The CDR3 sequence is CASSAGGTSGTRIQYF. DNA for the CDR3: TGCGCCAGCAGCGCGGGGGGTACTAGCGGGACTCGCATTCAGTACTTC.

About this clonotype: A much larger clone is a single base away; this may be a read error. This chain joins TRBV5-1 and TRBJ2-1; 7 bases line up with TRBD1. CDR3 size: 16 residues. Germline assignment: CDR1 SGHRS and CDR2 YFSETQ. CDR3 nucleotide sequence: TGCGCCAGCAGCTTGGCTGGGGACAGCTCCTACAATGAGCAGCTCTTC. Translated, it gives CASSLAGDSSYNEQLF.

With respect to this clonotype: At one end, the junction sequence differs from germline, possibly due to a read error. This chain connects TRBV5-1 to TRBJ2-5, with 8 bases identical to TRBD2. Germline CDR1 reads SGHRS; CDR2 reads YFSETQ. The CDR3 has 15 amino acids. The CDR3 bases are TGCGCTAGCAGCTTGATATCAGCGGGAGAAGAGACCCAGTACTTC. This encodes CASSLISAGEETQYF.

Comment on this clonotype: With a much larger clone just one base away, this may be a read error. The chain is built from TRBV3-1 and TRBJ2-7; D ambiguous. The germline V and J ends were trimmed by 4 bases and 2 bases, with 6 bases remaining between them. CDR3 length: 12 amino acids. CDR1 is LGHDT, CDR2 YNNKEL, per germline (reference sequence). For the CDR3, the DNA is TGTGCCAGCAGCCGGCTCCCCTACGAGCAGTACTTC. Amino acids: CASSRLPYEQYF.

V and J are TRBV7-4 and TRBJ1-4; D not certain. CDR3 length equals 13 residues. CDR1 is SGHVT and CDR2 is SQSDAQ in the germline V gene. Between the trimmed V and J ends, which lost 3 bases and 7 bases, there was a span of 9 bases. DNA of the CDR3: TGTGCCAGCAGCTTCAGAGAGGGTGAAAAACTGTTTTTT. This translates into CASSFREGEKLFF.

There are many counts of this clonotype. The genes are TRBV6-6 and TRBJ1-2; D unclear. Deletions cut 0 bases from V and 4 bases from J, with 6 bases between. The germline V gene encodes CDR1 MNHNY and CDR2 SVGAGI (reference sequence). The CDR3 covers 13 residues. CDR3: CASSYSGSYGYTF. CDR3 sequence (DNA): TGTGCCAGCAGTTACTCAGGCAGCTATGGCTACACCTTC.

This clonotype has only a few counts. Here the CDR3 reads CSVSRDRGAYEQYF. In DNA form, the CDR3 reads TGCAGCGTGAGCCGGGACAGGGGAGCCTACGAGCAGTACTTC. The chain has TRBV29-1 and TRBJ2-7; 10 nucleotides align to TRBD1. This CDR3 has 14 residues. Germline CDR1 SQVTM, CDR2 ANQGSEA. V lost 6 bases, J lost 2 bases, and 7 bases stayed unmatched.

The V gene is TRBV2, the J gene TRBJ2-7; the D is unclear. V was clipped by 6 bases and J by 7 bases, with 19 bases between them. Germline CDR1 and CDR2: SNHLY and FYNNEI. This CDR3 has 14 residues. For the CDR3, the DNA is TGTGCCAGCAGCTTCCGGTCTGGTCCCGGAGAGCAGTACTTC. It specifies CASSFRSGPGEQYF.

This clonotype was counted ten times or more. The genes are TRBV5-5 and TRBJ2-7; 11 bases match TRBD2. The V segment lost 3 bases and the J segment 3 bases; nucleotides outside the gene matches: 5. The CDR3 extends over 15 amino acids. In germline, CDR1 is SGHKS, CDR2 YYEKEE (reference sequence). CDR3 amino acids: CASSWGLADLYEQYF. Here the CDR3 DNA reads TGTGCCAGCAGCTGGGGACTAGCGGACCTCTACGAGCAGTACTTC.

The chain links TRBV29-1 to TRBJ1-1; D is uncertain. V was cut by 5 bases and J by 5 bases, with 9 bases left in between. The CDR3 runs 11 residues. The germline V gene encodes CDR1 SQVTM and CDR2 ANQGSEA. CDR3 amino acids: CSVQVRTEAFF. DNA for the CDR3: TGCAGCGTTCAAGTTCGGACTGAAGCTTTCTTT.